This T cell receptor beta chain derives from a study of T cells after yellow fever vaccination. Note on this clonotype: The antigen is unknown.

Points from the study as a whole: Reappearing after the booster were most of the clones from primary vaccination (about 96% CD4, 88% CD8).

TCRdb reprocessed the 5' RACE reads with MiXCR, giving one entry per CDR3 protein. The table records some 120,000 distinct CDR3 sequences, almost 9% of them present only once. This TCR was sampled from a man aged 18 to 29 who received the YFV17D yellow fever vaccine. Specimen: CD8+ T cells sorted from PBMCs, collected on the day of the yellow fever booster vaccination.

The CDR3 loop is CASSLFAGSGRTGSYEQYF. CDR3 bases: TGTGCCAGCAGCTTATTTGCTGGTTCGGGTAGGACAGGCTCCTACGAGCAGTACTTC. This rearrangement joins TRBV7-9 to TRBJ2-7; 7 nucleotides align to TRBD1. The CDR3 extends over 19 amino acids. Germline V gene data show CDR1 as SEHNR and CDR2 as FQNEAQ (reference sequence). V lost 2 bases, J lost 0 bases, and 16 bases stayed unmatched.